Listed here are 30 T cell receptor beta chains from one sample, sequenced in a study of control samples from healthy donors and cancer patients. TCRdb's table, derived via immunoSEQ multiplex PCR, lists solely in-frame clones and lacks some. This sample carries some 80,000 clones, about 90% of them seen once, and the ten largest clones take 1.5% to 2%. Sequences were obtained from PBMCs. These receptors all stem from an older woman with head and neck cancer.

The chain has TRBV18 and TRBJ1-5, with D perhaps matching TRBD1 (5 bases). This CDR3 contains 14 residues. CDR1 is KGHSH and CDR2 is LQKENI in the germline V gene. V lost 4 bases, J lost 6 bases, and 13 bases lay in between. CDR3 amino acids: CASSLTQGVQPQHF. DNA for the CDR3: TGTGCCAGCTCACTCACCCAGGGAGTTCAGCCCCAGCATTTT.

This clone was seen only once. The chain uses TRBV18 and TRBJ2-5; weak D call: TRBD1 (6 bases). The CDR3 extends over 13 amino acids. Deletions cut 6 bases from V and 0 bases from J, with 8 bases between. CDR1 and CDR2 (germline): KGHSH, LQKENI. The CDR3 region has the DNA TGTGCCAGCTCCGGACAGTACCAAGAGACCCAGTACTTC. This codes for CASSGQYQETQYF.

The chain couples TRBV7-8 to TRBJ1-5, with 7 bases that match TRBD1. Germline-derived CDR1 and CDR2 are SGHVS and FQNEAQ. The trim removed 2 bases at V and 3 bases at J, leaving 4 bases unmatched. The CDR3 totals 15 residues. This CDR3 is CASSLQGQVNQPQHF. The CDR3, as DNA: TGTGCCAGCAGCTTACAAGGACAGGTCAATCAGCCCCAGCATTTT.

J is TRBJ2-1 and V is TRBV2; 16 nucleotides align to TRBD2. V shed 8 bases, J shed 10 bases, and the junction held 8 bases outside the gene matches. CDR1 SNHLY and CDR2 FYNNEI come from the germline V gene. This CDR3 region has 15 residues. CDR3 nucleotide sequence: TGTGCCAGCCGTCAGGGACTAGCGGGAGGGGGAGAGCAGTTCTTC. Its translation: CASRQGLAGGGEQFF.

V gene TRBV7-2 combines with J gene TRBJ2-3; perhaps D is TRBD1 or TRBD2 (5 bases each). The CDR3 totals 14 residues. Deletions cut 5 bases from V and 0 bases from J, with 9 bases between. CDR1 and CDR2 (germline): SGHTA, FQGNSA. DNA for the CDR3: TGTGCCAGCAGCCGGGACCAAAGCACAGATACGCAGTATTTT. As protein: CASSRDQSTDTQYF. The entire variable domain, with the rest obtained from reference TRBV7-2 and TRBJ2-3, is as follows: GAGVSQSPSNKVTEKGKDVELRCDPISGHTALYWYRQSLGQGLEFLIYFQGNSAPDKSGLPSDRFSAERTGGSVSTLTIQRTQQEDSAVYLCASSRDQSTDTQYFGPGTRLTVL.

The chain employs TRBV11-2 and TRBJ2-7; D gene uncertain. V was pared by 0 bases and J by 3 bases, with 6 bases between. CDR3 length equals 13 residues. CDR1 is SGHAT and CDR2 is FQNNGV in the germline V gene. CDR3 in amino acids: CASSLDPGYEQYF. CDR3 DNA sequence: TGTGCCAGCAGCTTAGATCCCGGCTACGAGCAGTACTTC.

This chain connects TRBV5-1 to TRBJ2-5, with TRBD1 as a possible D gene (5 bases). Germline V CDR1 and CDR2: SGHRS, YFSETQ. The CDR3 runs 15 residues. Trimming took 0 bases from V and 2 from J, leaving 11 bases between them. The chain's CDR3 is CASSLDPQGQETQYF. The CDR3 DNA sequence: TGCGCCAGCAGCTTGGATCCCCAGGGTCAAGAGACCCAGTACTTC.

The chain is built from TRBV5-4 and TRBJ2-5; possible D gene TRBD2, 5 bases. V lost 0 bases and J 4 bases, leaving 10 bases between the germline ends. Looked up from germline, CDR1 is SGHNT and CDR2 is YYREEE (reference sequence). This CDR3 comprises 14 residues. CDR3 protein: CASSLGPGGETQYF. The CDR3 region has the DNA TGTGCCAGCAGCTTGGGTCCCGGAGGAGAGACCCAGTACTTC.

The chain joins TRBV18 to TRBJ2-1; TRBD2 matches 15 bases. The germline V gene has CDR1 KGHSH and CDR2 LQKENI. V shed 3 bases and J 12 bases; nucleotides not matched to a gene: 12. The CDR3 totals 17 residues. The CDR3 DNA follows: TGTGCCAGCTCACCCGGGACTAGCGGGAGGCTTTTTTCGGGGCAGTTCTTC. Protein sequence: CASSPGTSGRLFSGQFF.

The chain has TRBV3-1 (or the pseudogene TRBV3-2) and TRBJ2-1; 7 nucleotides agree with TRBD2. The CDR3 consists of 16 residues. V dropped 1 base and J dropped 2; count of bases not matched to a gene: 5. CDR1 and CDR2 (germline): LGHDT, YNNKEL (reference sequence). The CDR3 DNA reads TGTGCCAGCAGCCAAGCAGGGCTAGCGGCCTACAATGAGCAGTTCTTC. Translating it yields CASSQAGLAAYNEQFF.

The rearrangement joins TRBV30 to TRBJ1-4; unclear D gene. The CDR3 length is 16 residues. With 0 bases removed from V and 0 bases from J, the gap between germline ends came to 11 bases. Germline CDR1 and CDR2: GTSNPN and SVGIG (reference sequence). CDR3 nucleotides: TGTGCCTGGAGTGTAGGAACCTTAGCAACTAATGAAAAACTGTTTTTT. Translation: CAWSVGTLATNEKLFF.

The rearrangement joins TRBV3-1 (or the pseudogene TRBV3-2) to TRBJ2-3; D is possibly TRBD1 (5 bases). Per the germline V gene, CDR1 is LGHDT and CDR2 is YNNKEL (reference sequence). The ends were cut back, 4 bases at V and 5 bases at J, with 7 bases in the middle. CDR3 length equals 12 residues. CDR3 in DNA: TGTGCCAGCAGCCCAGGGCGAGATACGCAGTATTTT. Its translation is CASSPGRDTQYF.

This clone turned up a few times. This chain uses TRBV7-9 with TRBJ2-3, with D possibly matching TRBD2 (6 bases). This CDR3 is 13 amino acids long. The germline V and J ends were trimmed by 10 bases and 3 bases, with 14 bases remaining between them. CDR1 is SEHNR, CDR2 FQNEAQ, per germline (reference sequence). This CDR3 is CATNNAGTDTQYF. The CDR3 nucleotides read TGTGCCACCAATAACGCGGGGACAGATACGCAGTATTTT.

The rearrangement uses TRBV28 and TRBJ1-3; D unresolved. CDR3 length: 14 amino acids. V was shortened by 6 bases and J by 4 bases, with 13 bases between the two germline ends. Looked up from germline, CDR1 is MDHEN and CDR2 is SYDVKM. The CDR3 nucleotides are TGTGCCAGCAGCACCCCCTCGACAGGAAACACCATATATTTT. It encodes CASSTPSTGNTIYF.

This clone was seen only once. This chain links TRBV6-6 with TRBJ2-1; 12 bases agree with TRBD1. The germline V gene has CDR1 MNHNY and CDR2 SVGAGI (reference sequence). The CDR3 is 15 amino acids. J gave up 4 bases and V 5 bases, and 3 bases lay outside the gene matches. The CDR3: CASSPGQGAYNEQFF. DNA for the CDR3: TGTGCCAGCAGTCCGGGACAGGGGGCTTACAATGAGCAGTTCTTC.

The chain is built from TRBV7-7 and TRBJ2-5; tentative D call: TRBD2 (5 bases). The V end lost 1 base, the J end lost 0 bases, and 9 bases lay between the germline ends. The CDR3 loop spans 15 amino acids. Germline values: CDR1 SSHAT, CDR2 FNYEAQ (reference sequence). Written as DNA, the CDR3 is TGTGCCAGCAGCTTAGACCCGGGATACCAAGAGACCCAGTACTTC. Its translation: CASSLDPGYQETQYF.

V gene TRBV27 combines with J gene TRBJ2-4; the match to TRBD2 covers 15 bases. After removal of 4 bases from V and 0 bases from J, the junction contained 10 bases not matched to a gene. CDR1 MNHEY and CDR2 SMNVEV come from the germline V gene (reference sequence). The CDR3 runs 20 residues. The CDR3 region has the DNA TGTGCCAGCAGTTCGACACCGGGACTAGCGGGAGGTCTAGCCAAAAACATTCAGTACTTC. Protein sequence: CASSSTPGLAGGLAKNIQYF.

V usage is TRBV21-1 and J usage is TRBJ1-1. TRBV21-1 is labeled a pseudogene. The CDR3 has 16 residues. The CDR3 reads CASSKSFTDLNTEAFF. DNA for the CDR3: TGTGCCAGCAGCAAATCTTTTACAGACTTGAACACTGAAGCTTTCTTT.

The chain uses TRBV5-6 and TRBJ1-1, with D unclear. CDR1 is SGHDT, CDR2 YYEEEE, per germline. Trimming took 1 base from V and 1 from J, leaving 5 bases between them. This CDR3 has 13 residues. The CDR3 coding sequence is TGTGCCAGCAGCTTGTCCCCGAACACTGAAGCTTTCTTT. It codes for CASSLSPNTEAFF.

The chain combines TRBV3-1 (or the pseudogene TRBV3-2) with TRBJ2-7; 8 bases fit TRBD1. Germline CDR1 is LGHDT and CDR2 is YNNKEL (reference sequence). The CDR3 consists of 14 residues. The ends lost 4 bases at V and 4 bases at J; junction bases unmatched: 6. The CDR3 sequence is CASSLGTGTYEQYF. In DNA form, the CDR3 reads TGTGCCAGCAGCCTCGGGACAGGAACGTACGAGCAGTACTTC.

V and J are TRBV30 and TRBJ1-1; 8 bases fit TRBD1. This CDR3 contains 12 residues. V lost 6 bases, J lost 3 bases, and 3 bases stayed unmatched. The germline V gene encodes CDR1 GTSNPN and CDR2 SVGIG (reference sequence). CDR3 in DNA: TGTGCCTGTTCGGACAGGGACACTGAAGCTTTCTTT. Encoded protein: CACSDRDTEAFF.

This chain uses TRBV16 with TRBJ1-3; D ambiguous. Per the germline V gene, CDR1 is KGHSY and CDR2 is FQNENV. The CDR3 has 15 amino acids. V dropped 0 bases and J dropped 0 bases, with 6 bases sitting between them. CDR3: CASSQSSASGNTIYF. In DNA form, the CDR3 reads TGTGCCAGCAGCCAATCTAGCGCCTCTGGAAACACCATATATTTT.

A remark on this clone: Other DNA sequences in the sample encode the same CDR3. The chain joins TRBV7-2 to TRBJ2-5; unclear D gene. The CDR3 totals 13 residues. Between the trimmed V and J ends, which lost 3 bases and 3 bases, there was a span of 8 bases. The germline gives CDR1 SGHTA, CDR2 FQGNSA. Written as DNA, the CDR3 is TGTGCCAGCAGCTTTGCCGGTGAAGAGACCCAGTACTTC. Translation gives CASSFAGEETQYF.

The gene calls are TRBV5-1 and TRBJ1-1; maybe TRBD1 (5 bases). Trimming shortened V by 0 bases and J by 7 bases, and 13 bases separated the two germline ends. This CDR3 is built from 14 residues. Germline V gives CDR1 SGHRS, CDR2 YFSETQ. The CDR3 here is CASSLGRDTGEAFF. CDR3 coding DNA: TGCGCCAGCAGCTTGGGCAGGGATACAGGTGAAGCTTTCTTT.

CDR3 protein: CAWNPRGRGRETQYF. For the CDR3, the DNA is TGTGCCTGGAACCCGCGCGGGAGGGGGCGAGAGACCCAGTACTTC. The genes are TRBV30 and TRBJ2-5, with TRBD2 matching over 9 bases. The germline gives CDR1 GTSNPN, CDR2 SVGIG (reference sequence). The CDR3 length is 15 residues. The J segment lost 4 bases and the V segment lost 4 bases, leaving 10 bases of the junction unmatched.

Here the CDR3 DNA reads TGCGCCAGCAGCCAGGGGAGACTAGCGGGGGGCGCAGATACGCAGTATTTT. It specifies CASSQGRLAGGADTQYF. The rearrangement uses TRBV4-1 and TRBJ2-3, with TRBD2 matching 13 bases. This CDR3 is built from 17 residues. The germline CDR1 and CDR2 sequences are MGHRA and YSYEKL. V lost 3 bases, J lost 4 bases, and 7 bases stayed unmatched.

This clone was counted between two and nine times. This chain uses TRBV6-2 or TRBV6-3 with TRBJ2-3; D is possibly TRBD1 or TRBD2 (5 bases each). There are 16 residues in the CDR3. CDR1 MNHEY and CDR2 SVGEGT come from the germline V gene. Trimming cost V 0 bases and J 5 bases, with 15 bases left between them. CDR3 protein: CASSYSRERGIDTQYF. The DNA for the CDR3 is TGTGCCAGCAGTTACTCGAGAGAGAGGGGCATAGATACGCAGTATTTT.

This clone was seen only once. This sequence joins TRBV28 and TRBJ1-5; D unclear. Trimming took 2 bases from V and 6 from J, leaving 11 bases between them. The CDR3 is made up of 14 amino acids. Germline loops: CDR1 MDHEN, CDR2 SYDVKM. Here the CDR3 DNA reads TGTGCCAGCAGTTTACCGCATCTCCGTCAGCCCCAGCATTTT. It encodes CASSLPHLRQPQHF.

This chain uses TRBV5-6 with TRBJ1-1, with TRBD1 identical over 9 bases. Germline lookup yields CDR1 SGHDT and CDR2 YYEEEE. V lost 4 bases to trimming and J lost 5 bases; unmatched junction nucleotides: 6. The CDR3 has 14 amino acids. In DNA form, the CDR3 reads TGTGCCAGCAGCCGGACAGGGGAGGAGACTGAAGCTTTCTTT. Translating it yields CASSRTGEETEAFF.

The chain is built from TRBV2 and TRBJ2-5; D may correspond to TRBD1 or TRBD2 (5 bases each). The germline V and J ends were trimmed by 6 bases and 5 bases, with 13 bases remaining between them. This CDR3 region has 13 residues. Germline V gives CDR1 SNHLY, CDR2 FYNNEI. The CDR3 here is CASRYRWGETQYF. DNA of the CDR3: TGTGCCAGCAGGTACAGGTGGGGGGAGACCCAGTACTTC.